Each of the 15 T cell receptor beta chains below was sequenced from the same sample in a study of beta chain features in type 1 diabetes. Study conclusions and caveats: When Type 1 diabetes patients were examined, their TCRB CDR3s proved moderately but significantly shorter in all four CD4+ subsets.

Since all of the isolated RNA was reverse transcribed, expressed TCRB transcripts were what got sequenced. Libraries were prepared by immunoSEQ multiplex PCR; TCRdb keeps only in-frame clonotypes and omits some of them. The table includes a few hundred thousand clones, roughly 14% detected once. No antigen is known for these receptors. What was sequenced was naive CD4+ T cells from blood. These receptors were taken from a woman aged 18 to 35 with type 1 diabetes.

The V gene is TRBV7-2, the J gene TRBJ2-1, with 10 bases matching TRBD1. The CDR3 runs to 14 residues. The ends lost 3 bases at V and 7 bases at J; junction bases unmatched: 3. Germline CDR1 SGHTA, CDR2 FQGNSA. CDR3 nucleotides: TGTGCCAGCAGCTTCGGACAGGGGGGGAATGAGCAGTTCTTC. Protein sequence: CASSFGQGGNEQFF.

V and J are TRBV18 and TRBJ1-5; TRBD1 aligns across 10 bases. This CDR3 is 14 amino acids long. Germline-derived CDR1 and CDR2 are KGHSH and LQKENI. Unmatched junction bases numbered 0, after V lost 5 bases and J lost 2 bases. The CDR3 DNA is TGTGCCAGCTCAGGGACAGGGGGCAATCAGCCCCAGCATTTT. Translated, it gives CASSGTGGNQPQHF.

The CDR3 nucleotides are TGTGCCAGCAGCTTGGGACAGGGTTCAATACGCGCAGATACGCAGTATTTT. This sequence encodes CASSLGQGSIRADTQYF. This chain joins TRBV5-6 and TRBJ2-3; 7 bases are shared with TRBD1. The germline V gene encodes CDR1 SGHDT and CDR2 YYEEEE. V was pared by 0 bases and J by 4 bases, with 11 bases of the junction left unmatched. This CDR3 region has 17 residues. The full variable domain, rest sourced from reference TRBV5-6 and TRBJ2-3, is DAGVTQSPTHLIKTRGQQVTLRCSPKSGHDTVSWYQQALGQGPQFIFQYYEEEERQRGNFPDRFSGHQFPNYSSELNVNALLLGDSALYLCASSLGQGSIRADTQYFGPGTRLTVL.

This clone was detected a few times. The chain joins TRBV30 to TRBJ2-1; D is uncertain. Germline values: CDR1 GTSNPN, CDR2 SVGIG (reference sequence). Trimming removed 8 bases from V and 7 bases from J, with 21 bases in between. This CDR3 has 14 amino acids. CDR3 region: CAQSAAAVINEQFF. The CDR3 region has the DNA TGTGCCCAGTCCGCGGCGGCGGTTATAAATGAGCAGTTCTTC.

This clone was counted between two and nine times. The chain couples TRBV25-1 to TRBJ2-1; TRBD2 matches 7 bases. Germline CDR1 and CDR2: MGHDK and SYGVNS. CDR3 size: 17 residues. The J segment lost 4 bases and the V segment lost 1 base, leaving 10 bases of the junction unmatched. CDR3 loop: CASSEFRASGAYNEQFF. Written as DNA, the CDR3 is TGTGCCAGCAGTGAATTTAGGGCTAGCGGAGCTTACAATGAGCAGTTCTTC.

This chain uses TRBV7-9 with TRBJ2-1, with TRBD1 matching 10 bases. The trim removed 7 bases at V and 6 bases at J, leaving 6 bases unmatched. The CDR3 has 14 residues. Germline V gene data show CDR1 as SEHNR and CDR2 as FQNEAQ (reference sequence). This CDR3 reads CASILGQGGNEQFF. The CDR3, as DNA: TGTGCCAGCATCCTTGGACAGGGGGGCAATGAGCAGTTCTTC.

Only a few counts were recorded for this clone. The V call is TRBV4-1, the J call TRBJ1-2; D remains unclear. The V end was cut by 4 bases, the J end by 8 bases, with 29 bases between. Per germline, CDR1 MGHRA and CDR2 YSYEKL. The CDR3 totals 18 residues. The DNA for the CDR3 is TGCGCCAGCAGCCGGTATGGGAGGGCGGAGCTCCCTCCTTGGGGCTACACCTTC. It is translated as CASSRYGRAELPPWGYTF.

This clone was recorded a few times. The chain carries TRBV5-6 and TRBJ2-1; the D gene is possibly TRBD2 (6 bases). There are 15 residues in the CDR3. The germline V and J ends were trimmed by 2 bases and 0 bases, with 9 bases remaining between them. Germline V gene sequence: CDR1 SGHDT, CDR2 YYEEEE. The CDR3, as DNA: TGTGCCAGCAGCTTTCGGGGGAGCTCCTACAATGAGCAGTTCTTC. This translates into CASSFRGSSYNEQFF. Supplemented by reference TRBV5-6 and TRBJ2-1, the full variable domain reads DAGVTQSPTHLIKTRGQQVTLRCSPKSGHDTVSWYQQALGQGPQFIFQYYEEEERQRGNFPDRFSGHQFPNYSSELNVNALLLGDSALYLCASSFRGSSYNEQFFGPGTRLTVL.

The chain uses TRBV5-4 and TRBJ2-7, with 9 bases lining up with TRBD2. CDR3 length equals 15 residues. J lost 4 bases, V lost 0 bases, and 5 bases had no gene match. Germline loops: CDR1 SGHNT, CDR2 YYREEE (reference sequence). CDR3 sequence: CASSLGGLAGYEQYF. CDR3 in DNA: TGTGCCAGCAGCTTGGGGGGTCTAGCGGGGTACGAGCAGTACTTC.

This clone appeared a few times. The J gene is TRBJ2-2, the V gene TRBV2; D unresolved. Germline values: CDR1 SNHLY, CDR2 FYNNEI. There are 14 residues in the CDR3. V was pared by 0 bases and J by 7 bases, with 9 bases between. DNA for the CDR3: TGTGCCAGCAGTGAAGCGCTTCCGGGCGGGGAGCTGTTTTTT. Translation gives CASSEALPGGELFF. The variable domain in full, with the rest retrieved from reference TRBV2 and TRBJ2-2, is EPEVTQTPSHQVTQMGQEVILRCVPISNHLYFYWYRQILGQKVEFLVSFYNNEISEKSEIFDDQFSVERPDGSNFTLKIRSTKLEDSAMYFCASSEALPGGELFFGEGSRLTVL.

The V call is TRBV19, the J call TRBJ2-5, with 10 nucleotides matching TRBD2. V lost 2 bases to trimming and J lost 0 bases; unmatched junction nucleotides: 3. Per germline, CDR1 LNHDA and CDR2 SQIVND (reference sequence). This CDR3 is built from 16 residues. The CDR3 protein is CASSITSGAHQETQYF. CDR3 in DNA: TGTGCCAGTAGTATAACTAGCGGGGCTCACCAAGAGACCCAGTACTTC.

The gene calls are TRBV30 and TRBJ1-5; D gene ambiguous. Germline-derived CDR1 and CDR2 are GTSNPN and SVGIG (reference sequence). This CDR3 region has 12 residues. The V and J ends lost 0 bases and 7 bases respectively, with 7 bases between them. The CDR3 here is CAWSVQLQPQHF. The CDR3 region has the DNA TGTGCCTGGAGTGTACAATTGCAGCCCCAGCATTTT.

This clone was seen a handful of times. The rearrangement joins TRBV28 to TRBJ2-7; D gene ambiguous. The V and J ends lost 5 bases and 2 bases respectively, with 13 bases between them. This CDR3 region has 14 residues. Germline assignment: CDR1 MDHEN and CDR2 SYDVKM. The CDR3: CASSRPHSTYEQYV. The CDR3 DNA follows: TGTGCCAGCAGTAGACCGCACAGTACCTACGAGCAGTACGTC.

J is TRBJ2-5 and V is TRBV5-1; no clear D. Germline values: CDR1 SGHRS, CDR2 YFSETQ. V lost 0 bases, J lost 9 bases, and 12 bases lay in between. This CDR3 spans 13 amino acids. CDR3 sequence: CASSLATAMAQYF. For the CDR3, the DNA is TGCGCCAGCAGCTTGGCTACCGCGATGGCCCAGTACTTC.

This sequence joins TRBV6-6 and TRBJ1-2; D is unclear. Germline CDR1 is MNHNY and CDR2 is SVGAGI (reference sequence). The CDR3 loop spans 13 amino acids. V was pared by 0 bases and J by 3 bases, with 5 bases between. The CDR3 is CASSYSPDYGYTF. For the CDR3, the DNA is TGTGCCAGCAGTTACTCGCCGGACTATGGCTACACCTTC.